These T cell receptor beta chains were read from a single sample in a study of blood T cell repertoires in COVID-19. TCRdb's copy holds only in-frame clones and misses some; the assay was immunoSEQ multiplex PCR. The table shows 150,000 to 200,000 clones, with over 75% occurring only once. The sequenced sample consisted of peripheral blood. These TCRs come from a woman aged 70-85 years with acute or convalescent COVID-19. CDR3s include the opening cysteine and the closing phenylalanine or tryptophan. A D gene is named only where the DNA matches it firmly. A clone size is listed for some rows: how often the clone was seen (once, few, many), or a class if it is expanded.

CDR3aa: CASSWVGANTEAFF; CDR3nt: TGTGCCAGCAGCTGGGTAGGGGCGAACACTGAAGCTTTCTTT; d_gene: .; j_gene: TRBJ1-1; abundance: .; v_gene: TRBV5-4
CDR3aa: CASSQEGAAYNEQFF; CDR3nt: TGTGCCAGCAGCCAAGAGGGGGCCGCCTACAATGAGCAGTTCTTC; d_gene: .; j_gene: TRBJ2-1; abundance: .; v_gene: TRBV3-1/TRBV3-2
CDR3aa: CASSLMGGTQYF; CDR3nt: TGTGCCAGCAGCTTGATGGGGGGGACCCAGTACTTC; d_gene: .; j_gene: TRBJ2-5; abundance: once; v_gene: TRBV7-3
CDR3aa: CASSDMASGEAFF; CDR3nt: TGTGCCAGCAGTGACATGGCATCAGGGGAAGCTTTCTTT; d_gene: .; j_gene: TRBJ1-1; abundance: .; v_gene: TRBV6-4
CDR3aa: CASSPDRGKGKNTEAFF; CDR3nt: TGTGCCAGCAGTCCCGACAGGGGGAAAGGGAAGAACACTGAAGCTTTCTTT; d_gene: TRBD1; j_gene: TRBJ1-1; abundance: .; v_gene: TRBV27
CDR3aa: CASRGLTGLNSPLHF; CDR3nt: TGTGCCAGCAGAGGGCTGACAGGGCTCAATTCACCCCTCCACTTT; d_gene: TRBD1; j_gene: TRBJ1-6; abundance: once; v_gene: TRBV27
CDR3aa: CASQTEGVRGDTQYF; CDR3nt: TGTGCTAGCCAGACCGAGGGCGTGCGGGGAGATACGCAGTATTTT; d_gene: .; j_gene: TRBJ2-3; abundance: once; v_gene: TRBV12-5
CDR3aa: CASSFRTGAGANVLTF; CDR3nt: TGTGCCAGCAGCTTCAGGACAGGGGCCGGGGCCAACGTCCTGACTTTC; d_gene: TRBD1; j_gene: TRBJ2-6; abundance: .; v_gene: TRBV5-4
CDR3aa: CASSIKGGGYEQYF; CDR3nt: TGTGCCAGCAGCATTAAAGGGGGCGGGTACGAGCAGTACTTC; d_gene: .; j_gene: TRBJ2-7; abundance: .; v_gene: TRBV21-1
CDR3aa: CSVREGPNEQFF; CDR3nt: TGCAGCGTTAGGGAGGGTCCAAATGAGCAGTTCTTC; d_gene: TRBD2; j_gene: TRBJ2-1; abundance: .; v_gene: TRBV29-1
CDR3aa: CASSPLAFNSYNEQFF; CDR3nt: TGTGCCAGCAGCCCTCTAGCCTTTAACTCCTACAATGAGCAGTTCTTC; d_gene: .; j_gene: TRBJ2-1; abundance: .; v_gene: TRBV7-9
CDR3aa: CASSYRHGGYEQFF; CDR3nt: TGTGCCAGCAGTTACCGACACGGAGGTTATGAGCAGTTCTTC; d_gene: .; j_gene: TRBJ2-1; abundance: .; v_gene: TRBV6-5
CDR3aa: CASSPVQGAPYEQYF; CDR3nt: TGTGCCAGCAGCCCAGTTCAGGGGGCTCCCTACGAGCAGTACTTC; d_gene: TRBD1; j_gene: TRBJ2-7; abundance: .; v_gene: TRBV11-2
CDR3aa: CASSESGGNYNEQFF; CDR3nt: TGTGCCAGCAGCGAGAGCGGGGGAAATTACAATGAGCAGTTCTTC; d_gene: TRBD2; j_gene: TRBJ2-1; abundance: .; v_gene: TRBV2
CDR3aa: CASSQVGSAGETQYF; CDR3nt: TGTGCCAGCAGCCAAGTTGGTAGCGCCGGGGAGACCCAGTACTTC; d_gene: .; j_gene: TRBJ2-5; abundance: .; v_gene: TRBV3-1/TRBV3-2
CDR3aa: CASSITHMGAQISNQPQHF; CDR3nt: TGTGCCAGTAGCATTACTCACATGGGGGCGCAGATTAGCAATCAGCCCCAGCATTTT; d_gene: .; j_gene: TRBJ1-5; abundance: once; v_gene: TRBV19
CDR3aa: CASSWRHNDQPQHF; CDR3nt: TGTGCCAGCAGCTGGCGACACAACGATCAGCCCCAGCATTTT; d_gene: .; j_gene: TRBJ1-5; abundance: few; v_gene: TRBV6-6
CDR3aa: CAWSPVVSYEQYF; CDR3nt: TGTGCCTGGAGTCCGGTGGTTTCCTACGAGCAGTACTTC; d_gene: .; j_gene: TRBJ2-7; abundance: .; v_gene: TRBV30
CDR3aa: CASTPDREVTEAFF; CDR3nt: TGTGCCAGCACCCCGGACAGGGAGGTCACTGAAGCTTTCTTT; d_gene: TRBD1; j_gene: TRBJ1-1; abundance: .; v_gene: TRBV5-8
CDR3aa: CASSKGQGNYGYTF; CDR3nt: TGTGCCAGCAGCAAGGGACAGGGTAACTATGGCTACACCTTC; d_gene: TRBD1; j_gene: TRBJ1-2; abundance: .; v_gene: TRBV9
CDR3aa: CASSLAGGLNNEQFF; CDR3nt: TGCGCCAGCAGCTTGGCCGGGGGACTCAACAATGAGCAGTTCTTC; d_gene: .; j_gene: TRBJ2-1; abundance: once; v_gene: TRBV5-1
CDR3aa: CASSPTGSGSSYNEQFF; CDR3nt: TGCGCCAGCAGCCCCACGGGGAGCGGGAGCTCCTACAATGAGCAGTTCTTC; d_gene: TRBD2; j_gene: TRBJ2-1; abundance: .; v_gene: TRBV5-1
CDR3aa: CASSFIFYEQYF; CDR3nt: TGTGCCAGCAGTTTTATTTTCTACGAGCAGTACTTC; d_gene: .; j_gene: TRBJ2-7; abundance: .; v_gene: TRBV12-3/TRBV12-4
CDR3aa: CATSGAGDPQYF; CDR3nt: TGTGCCACCAGTGGGGCGGGGGATCCGCAGTATTTT; d_gene: TRBD2; j_gene: TRBJ2-3; abundance: .; v_gene: TRBV24-1
CDR3aa: CASSPARGPFGAFF; CDR3nt: TGTGCCAGCTCACCAGCCAGGGGACCCTTTGGGGCTTTCTTT; d_gene: .; j_gene: TRBJ1-1; abundance: few; v_gene: TRBV18
CDR3aa: CASSQLGVDNSPLHF; CDR3nt: TGTGCCAGCAGTCAACTGGGCGTAGATAATTCACCCCTCCACTTT; d_gene: .; j_gene: TRBJ1-6; abundance: .; v_gene: TRBV3-1/TRBV3-2
CDR3aa: CASSEGVGLARTYEQYF; CDR3nt: TGTGCCAGCAGCGAAGGGGTGGGACTAGCGAGGACCTACGAGCAGTACTTC; d_gene: TRBD2; j_gene: TRBJ2-7; abundance: .; v_gene: TRBV2
CDR3aa: CASSLIHDVGRVDSPLHF; CDR3nt: TGTGCCAGCAGCTTGATCCACGACGTGGGCAGGGTGGATTCACCCCTCCACTTT; d_gene: .; j_gene: TRBJ1-6; abundance: .; v_gene: TRBV5-6
CDR3aa: CASSGRDSYTGELFF; CDR3nt: TGTGCCAGCAGCGGAAGGGACAGTTACACCGGGGAGCTGTTTTTT; d_gene: TRBD1; j_gene: TRBJ2-2; abundance: once; v_gene: TRBV7-9
CDR3aa: CSVDTQETQYF; CDR3nt: TGCAGCGTTGACACTCAAGAGACCCAGTACTTC; d_gene: .; j_gene: TRBJ2-5; abundance: .; v_gene: TRBV29-1
CDR3aa: CAISAMGATYGYTF; CDR3nt: TGTGCCATCAGTGCCATGGGGGCGACGTATGGCTACACCTTC; d_gene: .; j_gene: TRBJ1-2; abundance: once; v_gene: TRBV10-3
CDR3aa: CASSLDQGYYGYTF; CDR3nt: TGTGCCAGCAGCTTGGACCAGGGTTACTATGGCTACACCTTC; d_gene: .; j_gene: TRBJ1-2; abundance: .; v_gene: TRBV5-4